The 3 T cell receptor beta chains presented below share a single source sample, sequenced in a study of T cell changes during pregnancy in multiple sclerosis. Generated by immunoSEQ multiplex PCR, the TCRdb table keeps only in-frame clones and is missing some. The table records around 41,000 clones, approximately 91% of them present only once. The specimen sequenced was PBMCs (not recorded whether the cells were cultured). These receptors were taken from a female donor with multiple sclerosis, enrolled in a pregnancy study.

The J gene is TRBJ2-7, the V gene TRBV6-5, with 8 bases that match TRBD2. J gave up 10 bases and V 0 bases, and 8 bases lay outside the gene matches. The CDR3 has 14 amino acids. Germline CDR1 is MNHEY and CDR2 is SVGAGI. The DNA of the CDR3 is TGTGCCAGCAGTTACTCGAGCGGGAGAACGGAACAGTACTTC. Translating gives CASSYSSGRTEQYF.

CDR3 residues: CATSREVNTEAFF. The CDR3 DNA reads TGTGCCACCAGCAGAGAGGTGAACACTGAAGCTTTCTTT. The chain joins TRBV15 to TRBJ1-1, with D uncertain. The V end lost 0 bases, the J end lost 0 bases, and 2 bases lay between the germline ends. Germline assignment: CDR1 LNHNV and CDR2 YYDKDF (reference sequence). This CDR3 has 13 amino acids. Full variable domain (outside the CDR3, taken from reference TRBV15 and TRBJ1-1): DAMVIQNPRYQVTQFGKPVTLSCSQTLNHNVMYWYQQKSSQAPKLLFHYYDKDFNNEADTPDNFQSRRPNTSFCFLDIRSPGLGDTAMYLCATSREVNTEAFFGQGTRLTVV.

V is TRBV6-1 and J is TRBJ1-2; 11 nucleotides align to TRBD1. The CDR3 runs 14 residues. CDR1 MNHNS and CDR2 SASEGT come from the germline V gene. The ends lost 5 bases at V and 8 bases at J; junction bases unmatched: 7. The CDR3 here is CASSSAGTGGGYTF. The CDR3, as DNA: TGTGCCAGCAGTTCAGCCGGGACAGGGGGAGGCTACACCTTC.